These 32 T cell receptor beta chains share one sample of origin, sequenced in a study of response to subunit inactivated influenza vaccine (dated by TCRdb to 2016 to 2019). Libraries were constructed by RT-PCR. Reads for this sample came from an Illumina HiSeq 2500. TCRdb reran the public reads through fastp at Q25 and MiXCR, keeping productive beta chains. Rows are unified per CDR3 protein, each entry keeping the most common DNA and genes. For this sample the table gives about 240,000 distinct CDR3 sequences, of which approximately 12% were detected only once. The top ten hold about 7.8% of the sample. The sample here was non-naive T cells sorted from PBMCs, taken approximately 15 days before vaccination. The cell subset or site tag for this specimen amounts to: memory T cell fraction. These receptors all come from a man aged 50-59 years who received an inactivated influenza vaccine. Donor details come from another sample of the same person, matched by shared clones.

There are many counts of this clonotype. The rearrangement links TRBV5-1 to TRBJ2-7; 14 bases match TRBD2. This CDR3 has 19 residues. The V segment lost 0 bases and the J segment 6 bases; nucleotides outside the gene matches: 14. Looked up from germline, CDR1 is SGHRS and CDR2 is YFSETQ. For the CDR3, the DNA is TGCGCCAGCAGCTTGGAAGGGACTAGCGGGAGTTCGCTTATTCCCGAGCAGTACTTC. Encoded protein: CASSLEGTSGSSLIPEQYF.

There are a few counts of this clonotype. The rearrangement links TRBV5-5 to TRBJ2-3; D not certain. Germline loops: CDR1 SGHKS, CDR2 YYEKEE (reference sequence). Trimming removed 0 bases from V and 3 bases from J, with 11 bases in between. The CDR3 has 15 amino acids. CDR3 sequence: CASSLGPLLTDTQYF. CDR3 bases: TGTGCCAGCAGCTTGGGTCCCCTTCTAACAGATACGCAGTATTTT.

This sequence joins TRBV5-6 and TRBJ2-4, with D perhaps TRBD1 or TRBD2 (5 bases each). This CDR3 is built from 16 residues. V lost 2 bases and J 8 bases, leaving 20 bases between the germline ends. Per germline, CDR1 SGHDT and CDR2 YYEEEE. In nucleotides, the CDR3 is TGTGCCAGCAGCTTTCGTAGAGGGGCTCAAAGAGACATTCAGTACTTC. As protein: CASSFRRGAQRDIQYF.

This clonotype was observed at least ten times. This chain uses TRBV5-1 with TRBJ2-7, with 7 bases fitting TRBD1. V was clipped by 1 base and J by 2 bases; unmatched bases: 3. The CDR3 is 14 residues long. Germline lookup yields CDR1 SGHRS and CDR2 YFSETQ. The CDR3 is CASSLRTGTYEQYF. In nucleotides, the CDR3 is TGCGCCAGCAGCTTGCGGACAGGAACCTACGAGCAGTACTTC.

The gene calls are TRBV7-2 and TRBJ2-3, with 13 bases fitting TRBD2. The V gene end was trimmed by 7 bases and the J gene end by 4 bases; junction bases not matched to a gene: 8. CDR1 SGHTA and CDR2 FQGNSA come from the germline V gene. The CDR3 spans 16 residues. CDR3 bases: TGTGCCAGCACCCCGGGACTAGCGGGAAGGGCAGATACGCAGTATTTT. Translated, it gives CASTPGLAGRADTQYF.

This clonotype has more than one count but fewer than ten. This chain uses TRBV7-9 with TRBJ1-1, with D perhaps matching TRBD1 (5 bases). The CDR3 covers 14 residues. CDR1 and CDR2 (germline): SEHNR, FQNEAQ (reference sequence). With 4 bases removed from V and 5 bases from J, the gap between germline ends came to 14 bases. CDR3 nucleotide sequence: TGTGCCAGCAGCTACTCCGGGACCAAAACTGAAGCTTTCTTT. Translating it yields CASSYSGTKTEAFF.

The chain couples TRBV12-3 or TRBV12-4 to TRBJ1-6, with D perhaps matching TRBD1 (5 bases). Trimming left V 3 bases short and J 7 bases short, with 10 bases between. This CDR3 contains 14 residues. Here the CDR3 DNA reads TGTGCCAGCAGTTTGGGGGTCGAGAATTCACCCCTCCACTTT. Residues: CASSLGVENSPLHF.

The rearrangement joins TRBV3-1 to TRBJ2-3, with 7 bases that match TRBD2. Trimming removed 11 bases from V and 2 bases from J; junction bases left unmatched: 28. The CDR3 length is 20 residues. CDR1 is LGHDT, CDR2 YNNKEL, per germline (reference sequence). CDR3 DNA sequence: TGTGCCTCCACCCAAGATTCCCATTTTCGCCGGAGCGGGGTCACAGATACGCAGTATTTT. Its protein product is CASTQDSHFRRSGVTDTQYF.

In its sample, this clonotype was seen a few times. J is TRBJ2-5 and V is TRBV15; no firm D call. The CDR3 spans 13 residues. Between the trimmed V and J ends, which lost 0 bases and 6 bases, there was a span of 8 bases. Germline CDR1 reads LNHNV; CDR2 reads YYDKDF (reference sequence). The CDR3 loop reads CATSRDAVQTQYF. The CDR3 DNA reads as TGTGCCACCAGCAGAGACGCCGTCCAGACCCAGTACTTC.

This clonotype has a single count. At one end, the junction sequence differs from germline, possibly due to a read error. This sequence joins TRBV5-1 and TRBJ2-3; 7 bases are a match to TRBD1. The germline CDR1 and CDR2 sequences are SGHRS and YFSETQ. This CDR3 comprises 14 residues. The DNA of the CDR3 is TGCGCCAGCAGCTTGGGACAGGGAACAGATACGCTGTATTTT. Residues: CASSLGQGTDTLYF.

This clonotype has only a few counts. This chain joins TRBV6-5 and TRBJ2-7; D is possibly TRBD1 or TRBD2 (5 bases each). The CDR3 contains 14 residues. CDR1 is MNHEY, CDR2 SVGAGI, per germline. V was trimmed by 4 bases and J by 6 bases, leaving 16 bases between them. The CDR3 DNA follows: TGTGCCAGCAGTTCCCGGGACGGACATGTCGAGCAGTACTTC. It encodes CASSSRDGHVEQYF.

This clonotype was recorded a few times. The gene calls are TRBV5-5 and TRBJ1-1; tentatively, D is TRBD1 (6 bases). CDR1 SGHKS and CDR2 YYEKEE come from the germline V gene (reference sequence). The CDR3 contains 15 residues. V was pared by 5 bases and J by 0 bases, with 14 bases between. Here the CDR3 DNA reads TGTGCCAGCAGGCTGAGGACAGTATTGAACACTGAAGCTTTCTTT. It translates to CASRLRTVLNTEAFF.

This sequence joins TRBV10-2 and TRBJ2-5, with D perhaps matching TRBD2 (6 bases). The ends were cut back, 7 bases at V and 5 bases at J, with 14 bases in the middle. The CDR3 extends over 13 amino acids. The V gene's germline CDR1 is WSHSY and CDR2 SAAADI. The CDR3 spells CASTRDSGETQYF. The CDR3 region has the DNA TGCGCCAGCACCAGGGACTCCGGGGAGACCCAGTACTTC.

This clonotype was detected only a few times. This CDR3 is CASSRRTSGGEKETQYF. CDR3 in DNA: TGTGCCAGCAGCAGGCGGACTAGCGGGGGAGAAAAAGAGACCCAGTACTTC. This chain connects TRBV5-5 to TRBJ2-5; the match to TRBD2 covers 13 bases. CDR1 and CDR2 (germline): SGHKS, YYEKEE (reference sequence). J was trimmed by 3 bases and V by 4 bases; bases with no gene match: 9. The CDR3 sequence is 17 residues long. The full variable domain, completed using reference TRBV5-5 and TRBJ2-5, is DAGVTQSPTHLIKTRGQQVTLRCSPISGHKSVSWYQQVLGQGPQFIFQYYEKEERGRGNFPDRFSARQFPNYSSELNVNALLLGDSALYLCASSRRTSGGEKETQYFGPGTRLLVL.

The rearrangement joins TRBV7-9 to TRBJ2-2, with TRBD2 as a possible D gene (6 bases). V lost 4 bases and J 0 bases, leaving 15 bases between the germline ends. This CDR3 has 17 amino acids. Germline V gene sequence: CDR1 SEHNR, CDR2 FQNEAQ (reference sequence). The CDR3 DNA reads as TGTGCCAGCAGCTCCCCCCGGGGGACGACGAACACCGGGGAGCTGTTTTTT. It is translated as CASSSPRGTTNTGELFF.

The genes are TRBV7-2 and TRBJ2-6; D gene uncertain. The V end was cut by 5 bases, the J end by 2 bases, with 10 bases between. This CDR3 spans 15 amino acids. Germline V lookup: CDR1 SGHTA, CDR2 FQGNSA. The CDR3: CASSSLGPGANVLTF. The CDR3 DNA follows: TGTGCCAGCAGCAGCCTCGGGCCTGGGGCCAACGTCCTGACTTTC.

The chain employs TRBV7-9 and TRBJ2-2; 8 bases map to TRBD2. Germline CDR1 and CDR2: SEHNR and FQNEAQ (reference sequence). With V trimmed by 3 bases and J by 7 bases, 13 bases remained unmatched. The CDR3 totals 17 residues. CDR3 protein: CASSLPPGGRYDGELFF. CDR3 sequence (DNA): TGTGCCAGCAGCTTGCCCCCGGGGGGGCGGTATGACGGGGAGCTGTTTTTT.

This clonotype was counted between two and nine times. The rearrangement uses TRBV20-1 and TRBJ2-1; D is possibly TRBD1 or TRBD2 (6 bases each). V was trimmed by 3 bases and J by 5 bases, leaving 14 bases between them. The CDR3 length is 14 residues. CDR1 is DFQATT and CDR2 is SNEGSKA in the germline V gene (reference sequence). The chain's CDR3 is CSARGRGPDNEQFF. The CDR3 DNA sequence: TGCAGTGCTAGGGGCCGGGGGCCCGACAATGAGCAGTTCTTC.

This clonotype appeared many times. The rearrangement uses TRBV28 and TRBJ2-3; tentatively, D is TRBD2 (6 bases). Looked up from germline, CDR1 is MDHEN and CDR2 is SYDVKM. V was clipped by 8 bases and J by 0 bases, with 15 bases between them. The CDR3 sequence is 15 residues long. The CDR3 nucleotides are TGTGCCAGCTCACCCCTAGCGATTAGCACAGATACGCAGTATTTT. The encoded protein is CASSPLAISTDTQYF. Variable domain in full (rest from reference TRBV28 and TRBJ2-3): DVKVTQSSRYLVKRTGEKVFLECVQDMDHENMFWYRQDPGLGLRLIYFSYDVKMKEKGDIPEGYSVSREKKERFSLILESASTNQTSMYLCASSPLAISTDTQYFGPGTRLTVL.

Remarks on this clonotype: Relative to the germline gene, one junction end is altered; a read error may explain this. V usage is TRBV3-1 and J usage is TRBJ2-1, with TRBD2 identical over 8 bases. Germline CDR1 and CDR2: LGHDT and YNNKEL (reference sequence). The CDR3 runs 18 residues. For the CDR3, the DNA is TGTACCAGCAGTTTTCCCCCAGCTCTGGGCGGGGGGAGGGATGAGCAGTTCTTC. Translating gives CTSSFPPALGGGRDEQFF.

The gene calls are TRBV7-9 and TRBJ2-1, with a weak D call TRBD1 (6 bases). The CDR3 covers 13 residues. Deletions cut 5 bases from V and 5 bases from J, with 10 bases between. Germline V gives CDR1 SEHNR, CDR2 FQNEAQ (reference sequence). CDR3 protein: CASSRDTNNEQFF. CDR3 nucleotide sequence: TGTGCCAGCAGCCGGGACACTAACAATGAGCAGTTCTTC.

This clonotype was seen many times. Here the CDR3 reads CASSRTGANTGELFF. CDR3 nucleotides: TGTGCCAGCAGCCGGACAGGGGCAAATACCGGGGAGCTGTTTTTT. V and J are TRBV7-6 and TRBJ2-2, with TRBD1 identical over 9 bases. This CDR3 has 15 amino acids. Per the germline V gene, CDR1 is SGHVS and CDR2 is FNYEAQ. V dropped 5 bases and J dropped 5; count of bases not matched to a gene: 6.

There are a few counts of this clonotype. The V gene is TRBV27, the J gene TRBJ1-6; 9 positions agree with TRBD1. CDR1 MNHEY and CDR2 SMNVEV come from the germline V gene (reference sequence). After removal of 5 bases from V and 0 bases from J, the junction contained 17 bases not matched to a gene. The CDR3 runs 21 residues. CDR3 coding DNA: TGTGCCAGCAGTCCATATAGGGGGACAGGGCAATCGAGCTCCTATAATTCACCCCTCCACTTT. Amino acids: CASSPYRGTGQSSSYNSPLHF.

This clonotype was counted many times. The V gene is TRBV6-1, the J gene TRBJ1-1, with D tentatively TRBD1 (5 bases). Trimming removed 4 bases at V and 4 bases at J, with 10 bases between. In germline, CDR1 is MNHNS, CDR2 SASEGT. The CDR3 runs to 13 residues. CDR3 coding DNA: TGTGCCAGCAGTGGACAGCTGCGCACTGAAGCTTTCTTT. As protein: CASSGQLRTEAFF.

J is TRBJ2-7 and V is TRBV18, with TRBD2 matching 9 bases. Germline CDR1 KGHSH, CDR2 LQKENI. The CDR3 sequence is 15 residues long. The V segment lost 0 bases and the J segment 2 bases; nucleotides outside the gene matches: 2. CDR3 sequence reads: CASSPPTSGTYEQYF. The CDR3 region has the DNA TGTGCCAGCTCACCACCGACTAGCGGCACCTACGAGCAGTACTTC. The variable domain in full, completed from reference TRBV18 and TRBJ2-7, reads NAGVMQNPRHLVRRRGQEARLRCSPMKGHSHVYWYRQLPEEGLKFMVYLQKENIIDESGMPKERFSAEFPKEGPSILRIQQVVRGDSAAYFCASSPPTSGTYEQYFGPGTRLTVT.

This chain uses TRBV20-1 with TRBJ2-5, with D maybe TRBD2 (7 bases). V was clipped by 6 bases and J by 14 bases, with 25 bases between them. The length of the CDR3 is 13 residues. Germline lookup yields CDR1 DFQATT and CDR2 SNEGSKA (reference sequence). CDR3 in amino acids: CSATPPGGPQEYF. CDR3 in DNA: TGCAGTGCCACCCCCCCCGGGGGGCCTCAGGAATACTTC.

The sample holds a few counts of this clonotype. V is TRBV3-1 and J is TRBJ2-7; D gene uncertain. V gave up 5 bases and J gave up 2 bases, with 16 bases separating them. The CDR3 totals 15 residues. CDR1 is LGHDT and CDR2 is YNNKEL in the germline V gene (reference sequence). The CDR3 bases are TGTGCCAGCAGCTCATCCGGGTTGGGCCCCTACGAGCAGTACTTC. Its protein product is CASSSSGLGPYEQYF.

CDR3 DNA sequence: TGTGCCAGCAGCTCCCCTACTGCGGGGCTGAATGCGGAGCAGTTCTTC. As protein: CASSSPTAGLNAEQFF. The chain employs TRBV7-9 and TRBJ2-1; tentatively, D is TRBD2 (6 bases). The CDR3 has 16 residues. The V end lost 4 bases, the J end lost 10 bases, and 23 bases lay between the germline ends. Germline CDR1 reads SEHNR; CDR2 reads FQNEAQ (reference sequence).

The genes are TRBV20-1 and TRBJ2-1; 16 positions agree with TRBD2. Germline values: CDR1 DFQATT, CDR2 SNEGSKA (reference sequence). The CDR3 consists of 18 residues. J gave up 7 bases and V 2 bases, and 11 bases lay outside the gene matches. This CDR3 reads CSARRGLAGGPMRNEQFF. CDR3 nucleotide sequence: TGCAGTGCTAGACGGGGACTAGCGGGAGGGCCCATGAGGAATGAGCAGTTCTTC.

The gene calls are TRBV19 and TRBJ2-7; 7 positions agree with TRBD2. The CDR3 loop spans 15 amino acids. Germline CDR1 is LNHDA and CDR2 is SQIVND (reference sequence). The J segment lost 0 bases and the V segment lost 6 bases, leaving 8 bases of the junction unmatched. The CDR3 sequence is CASSQTIAGSYEQYF. The CDR3 DNA reads as TGTGCCAGTAGCCAAACGATAGCGGGCTCCTACGAGCAGTACTTC.

This clonotype came up a few times. The V gene is TRBV2, the J gene TRBJ2-5; perhaps TRBD1 as D (6 bases). With 2 bases removed from V and 1 base from J, the gap between germline ends came to 20 bases. The CDR3 spans 18 residues. Germline CDR1 SNHLY, CDR2 FYNNEI. CDR3 region: CASSEPGALKTRQETQYF. CDR3 sequence (DNA): TGTGCCAGCAGTGAACCAGGGGCGCTCAAAACACGCCAAGAGACCCAGTACTTC.

This clonotype was counted a few times. This chain uses TRBV9 with TRBJ2-7; 7 nucleotides agree with TRBD1. CDR3 size: 13 residues. The V gene end was trimmed by 3 bases and the J gene end by 6 bases; junction bases not matched to a gene: 6. Germline V gene lookup returns CDR1 SGDLS and CDR2 YYNGEE. The CDR3 spells CASSAGQIGEQYF. DNA of the CDR3: TGTGCCAGCAGCGCGGGACAGATTGGCGAGCAGTACTTC.